This is a list of T cell receptor beta chains from one sample in a study of blood T cell repertoires in COVID-19. Sequencing was performed with immunoSEQ multiplex PCR; in TCRdb, only in-frame clones are kept and a portion is missing. The data hold about 430,000 clones, with roughly 90% observed a single time. The sample taken for sequencing was PBMCs or T cells enriched from blood (not recorded which). These receptor sequences come from a woman aged 18 to 35 who had been exposed to COVID-19. Each CDR3 is given with its conserved first and last residue. D genes are given only for firm matches. Clone size is not always given. Where it is, it says once, few, many or a class for expanded clones.

TRBV7-9	TRBJ2-7	.	TRBD1	CASSEYRDRVVEQYF	TGTGCCAGCAGCGAGTACCGGGACAGGGTTGTCGAGCAGTACTTC
TRBV19	TRBJ2-7	.	.	CASSTAGTSTYEQYF	TGTGCCAGTAGTACCGCCGGGACATCCACCTACGAGCAGTACTTC
TRBV5-6	TRBJ2-7	.	TRBD1	CASSKGDRKTSEQYF	TGTGCCAGCAGTAAGGGGGACAGGAAGACATCCGAGCAGTACTTC
TRBV7-3	TRBJ2-2	.	.	CASSLQVALDTGELFF	TGTGCCAGCAGCTTACAAGTGGCCCTCGACACCGGGGAGCTGTTTTTT
TRBV6-2/TRBV6-3	TRBJ1-2	.	.	CASSYRPGYGYTF	TGTGCCAGCAGTTACCGTCCCGGCTATGGCTACACCTTC
TRBV27	TRBJ2-1	.	.	CASSLSRVNNEQFF	TGTGCCAGCAGTTTGTCCAGGGTAAATAATGAGCAGTTCTTC
TRBV7-2	TRBJ2-3	.	TRBD2	CASSLSGRAFTDTQYF	TGTGCCAGCAGCCTCAGCGGGAGGGCCTTTACAGATACGCAGTATTTT
TRBV6-5	TRBJ1-5	.	.	CASSYRDRRQPQHF	TGTGCCAGCAGTTACCGCGACAGGAGGCAGCCCCAGCATTTT
TRBV5-5	TRBJ2-7	.	TRBD2	CASSLVASGDLGYEQYF	TGTGCCAGCAGCTTGGTGGCTAGCGGAGACCTTGGGTACGAGCAGTACTTC
TRBV19	TRBJ1-1	.	.	CASSLQGRGTEAFF	TGTGCCAGTAGCTTACAGGGAAGGGGCACTGAAGCTTTCTTT
TRBV4-2	TRBJ1-2	.	TRBD1	CASSQGSGGQYYGYTF	TGTGCCAGCAGCCAAGGTTCTGGGGGACAGTATTATGGCTACACCTTC
TRBV5-1	TRBJ1-2	.	.	CASSNLGDYGYTF	TGCGCCAGCAGCAACCTAGGGGACTATGGCTACACCTTC
TRBV18	TRBJ1-5	.	.	CASSPPGGGNQPQHF	TGTGCCAGCTCACCACCGGGGGGGGGCAATCAGCCCCAGCATTTT
TRBV10-2	TRBJ2-7	.	TRBD2	CATQTSGGIYEQYF	TGCGCCACCCAGACTAGCGGGGGGATCTACGAGCAGTACTTC
TRBV6-5	TRBJ1-1	.	.	CASSPSRVQAFF	TGTGCCAGCAGCCCCTCCAGGGTGCAGGCTTTCTTT
TRBV6-5	TRBJ2-5	.	.	CASGAETQYF	TGTGCCAGCGGAGCGGAGACCCAGTACTTC
TRBV1	TRBJ2-7	.	.	CTSSQEMGDSKTYEQYF	TGCACCAGCAGCCAAGAGATGGGAGACTCAAAAACCTACGAGCAGTACTTC
TRBV3-1/TRBV3-2	TRBJ1-2	.	.	CASSQRLLDYRADYGYTF	TGTGCCAGCAGCCAAAGATTATTAGATTACAGGGCGGACTATGGCTACACCTTC
TRBV7-9	TRBJ1-4	.	.	CASSLPGINEKLFF	TGTGCCAGCAGCTTACCAGGGATAAATGAAAAACTGTTTTTT
TRBV28	TRBJ1-2	.	TRBD1	CASRATGDYGYTF	TGTGCCAGCAGAGCTACAGGGGACTATGGCTACACCTTC
TRBV11-2	TRBJ2-2	.	.	CASSFLGPGTGELFF	TGTGCCAGCAGCTTTTTGGGTCCGGGAACCGGGGAGCTGTTTTTT
TRBV24-1	TRBJ2-3	once	.	CATRASTDTQYF	TGTGCCACCAGAGCTTCCACAGATACGCAGTATTTT
TRBV3-1/TRBV3-2	TRBJ2-7	.	.	CASSQEIGPTRDEQYF	TGTGCCAGCAGCCAAGAAATCGGCCCGACTAGGGACGAGCAGTACTTC
TRBV28	TRBJ1-5	.	.	CASSFDIRPQLAQPQHF	TGTGCCAGCAGTTTCGACATCAGGCCTCAACTAGCTCAGCCCCAGCATTTT
TRBV3-1/TRBV3-2	TRBJ1-6	.	.	CASSQVSNSPLHF	TGTGCCAGCAGCCAAGTCAGTAATTCACCCCTCCACTTT
TRBV27	TRBJ2-7	.	TRBD1	CASSLGTGSYEQYF	TGTGCCAGCAGTTTAGGGACAGGATCCTACGAGCAGTACTTC
TRBV6-5	TRBJ2-7	once	TRBD2	CASSRLAGVAEQYF	TGTGCCAGCAGCCGACTAGCGGGAGTAGCCGAGCAGTACTTC
TRBV12-3/TRBV12-4	TRBJ2-1	.	.	CASRTTSREQFF	TGTGCCAGCAGAACGACTAGTCGCGAGCAGTTCTTC
TRBV6-2/TRBV6-3	TRBJ2-1	.	.	CASSYSSRDEQFF	TGTGCCAGCAGTTACTCATCGCGGGATGAGCAGTTCTTC